This T cell receptor beta chain was identified during a study of blood T cell repertoires in COVID-19. About the research overall: Samples came from the United States, Italy and Spain, spanning acute and convalescent COVID-19. Nucleic acid was either cDNA or gDNA, and it came from T cells, B-cell-depleted T cells, or PBMCs.

In the study's own analysis: Amplifying reference gene primers gave estimates of nucleated cell counts. Sequencing was performed with immunoSEQ multiplex PCR; in TCRdb, only in-frame clones are kept and a portion is missing. The V and J calls and clone size are taken from that table; D and trimming were inferred from the DNA. Of 190,000 or so clones listed, 80% to 90% are singletons. Unmatched junction bases numbered 6, after V lost 3 bases and J lost 7 bases. Germline V lookup: CDR1 MDHEN, CDR2 SYDVKM. The CDR3 spans 14 residues. This TCR was recovered from a woman aged 25 to 45 who had been exposed to COVID-19. The rearrangement uses TRBV28 and TRBJ1-2; 9 positions agree with TRBD1. The sequencing input was PBMCs or T cells enriched from blood (not recorded which). The chain's CDR3 is CASSLVDRGGGYTF. The CDR3 region has the DNA TGTGCCAGCAGTTTGGTCGACAGGGGGGGTGGCTACACCTTC.